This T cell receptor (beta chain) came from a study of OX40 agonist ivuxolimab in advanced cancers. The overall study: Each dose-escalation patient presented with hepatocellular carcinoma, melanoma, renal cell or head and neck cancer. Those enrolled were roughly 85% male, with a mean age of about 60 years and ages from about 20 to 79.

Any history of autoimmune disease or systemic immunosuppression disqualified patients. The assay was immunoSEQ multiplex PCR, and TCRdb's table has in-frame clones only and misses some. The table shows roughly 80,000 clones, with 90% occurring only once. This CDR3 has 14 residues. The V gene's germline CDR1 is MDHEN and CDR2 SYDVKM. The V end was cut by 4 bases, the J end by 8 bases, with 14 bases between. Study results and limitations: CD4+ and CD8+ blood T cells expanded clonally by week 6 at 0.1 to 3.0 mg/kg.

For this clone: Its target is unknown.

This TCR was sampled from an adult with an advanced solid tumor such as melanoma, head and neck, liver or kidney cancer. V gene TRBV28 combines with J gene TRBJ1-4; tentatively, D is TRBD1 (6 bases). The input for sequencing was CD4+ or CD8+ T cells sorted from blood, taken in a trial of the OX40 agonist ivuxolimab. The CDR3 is CASSSYRVEEKLFF. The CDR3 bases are TGTGCCAGCAGTTCATACAGGGTTGAGGAAAAACTGTTTTTT. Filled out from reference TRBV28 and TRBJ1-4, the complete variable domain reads DVKVTQSSRYLVKRTGEKVFLECVQDMDHENMFWYRQDPGLGLRLIYFSYDVKMKEKGDIPEGYSVSREKKERFSLILESASTNQTSMYLCASSSYRVEEKLFFGSGTQLSVL.